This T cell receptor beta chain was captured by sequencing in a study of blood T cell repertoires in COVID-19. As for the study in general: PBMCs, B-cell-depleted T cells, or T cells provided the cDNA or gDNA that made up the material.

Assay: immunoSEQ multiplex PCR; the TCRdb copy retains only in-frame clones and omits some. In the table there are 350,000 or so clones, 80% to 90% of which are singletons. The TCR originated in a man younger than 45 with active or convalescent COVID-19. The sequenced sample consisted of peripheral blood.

CDR3 sequence: CASSQDHRGMREQYF. The CDR3 DNA sequence: TGTGCCAGCAGCCAAGATCACCGGGGGATGAGGGAGCAGTACTTC. The chain recombines TRBV3-1 (or the pseudogene TRBV3-2) with TRBJ2-7; weak D call: TRBD2 (6 bases). The V gene's germline CDR1 is LGHDT and CDR2 YNNKEL (reference sequence). V was cut by 0 bases and J by 7 bases, with 16 bases left in between. The CDR3 loop spans 15 amino acids.